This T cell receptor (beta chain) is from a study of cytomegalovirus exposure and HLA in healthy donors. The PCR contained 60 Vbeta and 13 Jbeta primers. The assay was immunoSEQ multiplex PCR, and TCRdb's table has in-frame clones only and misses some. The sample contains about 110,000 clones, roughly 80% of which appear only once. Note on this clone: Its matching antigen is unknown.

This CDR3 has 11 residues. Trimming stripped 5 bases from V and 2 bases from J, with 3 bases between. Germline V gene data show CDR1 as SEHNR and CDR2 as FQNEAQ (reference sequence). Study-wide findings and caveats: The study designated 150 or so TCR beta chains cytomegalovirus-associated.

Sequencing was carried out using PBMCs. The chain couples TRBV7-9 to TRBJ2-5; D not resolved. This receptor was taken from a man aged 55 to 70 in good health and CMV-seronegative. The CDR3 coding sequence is TGTGCCAGCAGCCCTCAAGAGACCCAGTACTTC. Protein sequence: CASSPQETQYF.